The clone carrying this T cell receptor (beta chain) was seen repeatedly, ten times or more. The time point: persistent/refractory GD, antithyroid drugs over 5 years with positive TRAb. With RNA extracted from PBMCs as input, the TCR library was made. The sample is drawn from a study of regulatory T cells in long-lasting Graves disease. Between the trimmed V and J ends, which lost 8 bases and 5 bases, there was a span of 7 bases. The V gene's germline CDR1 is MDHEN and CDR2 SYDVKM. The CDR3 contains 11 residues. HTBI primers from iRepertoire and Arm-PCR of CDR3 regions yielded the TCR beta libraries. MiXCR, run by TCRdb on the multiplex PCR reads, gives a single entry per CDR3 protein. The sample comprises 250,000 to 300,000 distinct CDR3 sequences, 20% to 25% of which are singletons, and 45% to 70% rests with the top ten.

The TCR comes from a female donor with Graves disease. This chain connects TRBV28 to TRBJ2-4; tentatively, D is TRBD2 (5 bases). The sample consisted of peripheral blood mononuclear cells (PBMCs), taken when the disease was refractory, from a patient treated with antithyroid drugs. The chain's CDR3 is CASHSENIQYF. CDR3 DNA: TGTGCCAGCCATAGCGAAAACATTCAGTACTTC.